The next 21 T cell receptor beta chains were all read from a single sample in a study of blood T cells in healthy people across ages. The use of a sample-barcoded 5' primer and a J-beta primer mix characterized a second PCR of roughly 6 to 11 cycles. TCRdb re-derived calls from the 5' RACE reads in MiXCR, one entry per CDR3 protein. Of some 760,000 distinct CDR3 sequences listed, 25% are singletons. The same specimen was also included in a second study, on T cells of mothers and their children.

What was sequenced was blood. The receptors come from a boy aged 5-17 years in good health.

This clonotype was seen more than once but under ten times. This CDR3 reads CASSHGIAQGPDRIDTQYF. CDR3 nucleotide sequence: TGCGCCAGCAGCCACGGAATTGCGCAGGGGCCAGATCGGATAGATACGCAGTATTTT. The J gene is TRBJ2-3, the V gene TRBV4-1; weak D call: TRBD1 (6 bases). This CDR3 comprises 19 residues. The germline V gene encodes CDR1 MGHRA and CDR2 YSYEKL. With 3 bases removed from V and 5 bases from J, the gap between germline ends came to 27 bases.

This clonotype appeared a few times. The chain carries TRBV20-1 and TRBJ2-5; D is possibly TRBD1 or TRBD2 (5 bases each). The last part of the DNA fits TRBJ2-1 better; the J call may be wrong. The CDR3 has 15 residues. Germline CDR1 is DFQATT and CDR2 is SNEGSKA (reference sequence). CDR3 sequence reads: CSARGGGRTLNEQFF. As DNA, the CDR3 is TGCAGTGCTAGAGGTGGAGGTAGGACACTGAATGAGCAGTTCTTC.

This clonotype was seen only a few times. This sequence joins TRBV29-1 and TRBJ1-1, with 11 positions matching TRBD1. Germline CDR1 and CDR2: SQVTM and ANQGSEA. CDR3 length: 13 residues. Trimming cost V 6 bases and J 7 bases; bases outside gene matches: 7. The CDR3 DNA follows: TGCAGCGTGTACCGGGACAGGGGGTATGAAGCTTTCTTT. Translation: CSVYRDRGYEAFF.

V usage is TRBV21-1 and J usage is TRBJ1-4. TRBV21-1 constitutes a pseudogene. CDR3 length equals 14 residues. The CDR3 region is CASTKRAVREKLFF. In DNA, the CDR3 is TGTGCCAGCACCAAGAGGGCGGTAAGGGAAAAACTGTTTTTT.

As to this clonotype: One end of the junction does not line up with germline, which may come from a read error. This chain joins TRBV25-1 and TRBJ2-7, with a possible D match to TRBD1 (6 bases). CDR1 and CDR2 (germline): MGHDK, SYGVNS. This CDR3 spans 13 amino acids. The DNA of the CDR3 is TGTGCCAGCAGAAAGACAGGTTTCTACGAGCAGCACTTC. This sequence encodes CASRKTGFYEQHF.

The chain recombines TRBV28 with TRBJ2-5; 8 nucleotides align to TRBD1. The end of the DNA aligns better with TRBJ2-7, so the J call may be wrong. This CDR3 contains 15 residues. Germline V gene sequence: CDR1 MDHEN, CDR2 SYDVKM. CDR3 in amino acids: CASSDPRGPSYEQYF. The DNA for the CDR3 is TGTGCCAGCAGTGACCCCAGGGGGCCCTCCTACGAGCAGTACTTC.

The V gene is TRBV12-3 or TRBV12-4, the J gene TRBJ1-4, with D unresolved. Between the trimmed V and J ends, which lost 8 bases and 0 bases, there was a span of 10 bases. The CDR3 extends over 14 amino acids. CDR3 region: CASRRWATNEKLFF. The CDR3 coding sequence is TGTGCCAGCCGTAGGTGGGCAACTAATGAAAAACTGTTTTTT.

This clonotype turned up a few times. The chain uses TRBV11-2 and TRBJ2-3, with TRBD2 matching 11 bases. Germline-derived CDR1 and CDR2 are SGHAT and FQNNGV. With V trimmed by 6 bases and J by 0 bases, 8 bases remained unmatched. CDR3 size: 17 residues. The CDR3: CASRIAGGISSTDTQYF. The CDR3 DNA follows: TGTGCCAGCAGAATAGCGGGAGGGATCTCTAGCACAGATACGCAGTATTTT.

This clonotype was seen more than once but under ten times. The V and J genes are TRBV20-1 and TRBJ2-5, with D possibly being TRBD2 (6 bases). CDR3 size: 17 residues. CDR1 is DFQATT and CDR2 is SNEGSKA in the germline V gene (reference sequence). V shed 0 bases and J shed 5 bases, with 22 bases lying between them. CDR3 bases: TGCAGTGCTAGAGATTATGCGGGAACAGCTGGTCGGGAGACCCAGTACTTC. Protein sequence: CSARDYAGTAGRETQYF.

The chain links TRBV4-3 to TRBJ1-2; D is undetermined. V was pared by 0 bases and J by 4 bases, with 9 bases between. The CDR3 has 14 amino acids. Germline CDR1 and CDR2: LGHNA and YSLEER. The CDR3 bases are TGCGCCAGCAGCCAAGATAAGGAGGGCTATGGCTACACCTTC. This sequence encodes CASSQDKEGYGYTF.

As to this clonotype: Compared with germline, one end of the junction differs, possibly owing to a read error. V usage is TRBV29-1 and J usage is TRBJ2-5; D is possibly TRBD2 (6 bases). The DNA end favors TRBJ2-1, so the J call may be wrong. The CDR3 totals 11 residues. Germline V gene data show CDR1 as SQVTM and CDR2 as ANQGSEA. The CDR3 region is CGVGAGNEQFF. In DNA, the CDR3 is TGCGGCGTTGGGGCGGGAAATGAGCAGTTCTTC.

The CDR3 bases are TGTGCCAGCAGCCCCGCCGGAGGTAGGACAGATACGCAGTATTTT. The encoded protein is CASSPAGGRTDTQYF. The chain carries TRBV5-6 and TRBJ2-3; a possible D gene is TRBD2 (5 bases). Germline lookup yields CDR1 SGHDT and CDR2 YYEEEE. The CDR3 is 15 residues long. Trimming removed 4 bases from V and 3 bases from J, with 15 bases in between.

This chain links TRBV3-1 with TRBJ1-1; D is perhaps TRBD1 (6 bases). This CDR3 region has 15 residues. V was cut by 4 bases and J by 4 bases, with 16 bases left in between. CDR1 is LGHDT, CDR2 YNNKEL, per germline (reference sequence). CDR3 loop: CASSPTAGAGTEAFF. DNA of the CDR3: TGTGCCAGCAGCCCCACCGCAGGGGCAGGCACTGAAGCTTTCTTT.

The CDR3 bases are TGTGCCAGCAGTTTGGAGCGGGCCATGATGGGGACCCAGTACTTC. Translated, it gives CASSLERAMMGTQYF. This chain uses TRBV28 with TRBJ2-5; D perhaps matches TRBD2 (6 bases). The CDR3 has 15 residues. In germline, CDR1 is MDHEN, CDR2 SYDVKM. Trimming removed 3 bases at V and 7 bases at J, with 18 bases between. The complete variable domain, with remaining parts taken from reference TRBV28 and TRBJ2-5, reads DVKVTQSSRYLVKRTGEKVFLECVQDMDHENMFWYRQDPGLGLRLIYFSYDVKMKEKGDIPEGYSVSREKKERFSLILESASTNQTSMYLCASSLERAMMGTQYFGPGTRLLVL.

The chain has TRBV28 and TRBJ2-5, with TRBD1 matching 8 bases. CDR1 and CDR2 (germline): MDHEN, SYDVKM. The CDR3 has 16 amino acids. Trimming removed 1 base from V and 3 bases from J; junction bases left unmatched: 7. CDR3 bases: TGTGCCAGCAGTTTATTGACAGGGGAAGGAGAAGAGACCCAGTACTTC. Translating gives CASSLLTGEGEETQYF.

Only one count was recorded for this clonotype. CDR3 nucleotides: TGTGCCATCAGTGATGGCGAGAAATTGGCAAATGAGCAGTTCTTC. This gives the protein CAISDGEKLANEQFF. The chain has TRBV10-3 and TRBJ2-1, with unresolved D. The CDR3 has 15 amino acids. Germline V gene sequence: CDR1 ENHRY, CDR2 SYGVKD. V lost 3 bases, J lost 7 bases, and 16 bases lay in between.

This clonotype appeared a few times. V is TRBV2 and J is TRBJ2-3; 10 bases line up with TRBD2. This CDR3 contains 16 residues. Trimming at V came to 7 bases and at J to 2 bases, leaving 9 bases not matched to a gene. CDR1 and CDR2 (germline): SNHLY, FYNNEI. The CDR3 DNA reads as TGTGCCAGCACAGTTGCTAGCGGGGGCAACACAGATACGCAGTATTTT. Translated, it gives CASTVASGGNTDTQYF.

This clonotype was counted a few times. The V gene is TRBV5-6, the J gene TRBJ2-5; 7 bases are shared with TRBD1. TRBJ2-7 matches the DNA end more closely, so the J call is doubtful. This CDR3 has 15 residues. Germline CDR1 reads SGHDT; CDR2 reads YYEEEE. The DNA for the CDR3 is TGTGCCAGCAGCTTGGTCGACAGGGATACCTACGAGCAGTACTTC. Its protein product is CASSLVDRDTYEQYF.

The CDR3 is CASSVEGSGEETQYF. The CDR3 bases are TGTGCCAGCAGCGTAGAGGGTAGCGGGGAGGAGACCCAGTACTTC. The rearrangement uses TRBV9 and TRBJ2-5, with TRBD2 identical over 8 bases. Germline-derived CDR1 and CDR2 are SGDLS and YYNGEE. V was pared by 0 bases and J by 5 bases, with 6 bases of the junction left unmatched. The CDR3 runs to 15 residues.

The chain joins TRBV15 to TRBJ1-4, with D unclear. The germline V gene has CDR1 LNHNV and CDR2 YYDKDF (reference sequence). There are 12 residues in the CDR3. Between the trimmed V and J ends, which lost 0 bases and 8 bases, there was a span of 4 bases. The CDR3 sequence: CATSRDKEKLFF. The CDR3 DNA reads as TGTGCCACCAGCAGAGACAAGGAAAAACTGTTTTTT.

This sequence joins TRBV28 and TRBJ2-7; D perhaps matches TRBD1 (6 bases). Trimming stripped 3 bases from V and 4 bases from J, with 25 bases between. Germline assignment: CDR1 MDHEN and CDR2 SYDVKM. This CDR3 spans 18 amino acids. CDR3 sequence reads: CASSLHMSRQDPRYEQYF. The CDR3, as DNA: TGTGCCAGCAGTTTGCATATGTCGAGACAGGATCCTCGGTACGAGCAGTACTTC.